These 30 T cell receptor beta chains originate from one sample sequenced in a study of radiation and T cells in renal cell carcinoma. Time point reported: blood 2 weeks post-SBRT. Treatment: 15 Gy SBRT to primary tumor, nephrectomy 4 weeks later. The data were produced by immunoSEQ multiplex PCR, yet TCRdb's version contains in-frame clones alone and is incomplete. The table records roughly 120,000 clones, 75% to 90% of them present only once. Material: blood, obtained from a patient whose treatment included radiotherapy and nephrectomy. These receptors all stem from a woman aged 55 to 70 with renal cell carcinoma.

This clone was seen just once. The chain is built from TRBV7-2 and TRBJ1-2; possibly TRBD1 for D (6 bases). CDR1 and CDR2 from the germline V gene are SGHTA and FQGNSA. This CDR3 has 13 amino acids. The V end lost 4 bases, the J end lost 4 bases, and 10 bases lay between the germline ends. The CDR3 loop reads CASSSLQGYGYTF. The CDR3 DNA reads TGTGCCAGCAGCTCCTTACAGGGCTATGGCTACACCTTC.

The chain has TRBV12-5 and TRBJ2-2; 9 bases fit TRBD1. CDR1 is LGHNT and CDR2 is FRNRAP in the germline V gene. J was trimmed by 6 bases and V by 1 base; bases with no gene match: 0. The CDR3 is made up of 14 amino acids. The CDR3 loop is CASGLGQGAGELFF. DNA of the CDR3: TGTGCTAGTGGTTTGGGACAGGGGGCCGGGGAGCTGTTTTTT.

This chain uses TRBV28 with TRBJ2-3; a possible D gene is TRBD2 (6 bases). The germline V gene has CDR1 MDHEN and CDR2 SYDVKM. The CDR3 extends over 20 amino acids. V lost 5 bases to trimming and J lost 2 bases, with 29 bases between them. CDR3 residues: CASSGLTPSRGVTATDTQYF. The DNA of the CDR3 is TGTGCCAGCAGTGGACTAACTCCGTCCCGAGGGGTGACGGCCACAGATACGCAGTATTTT.

The J gene is TRBJ1-4, the V gene TRBV6-1; TRBD1 agrees at 7 bases. Germline V gene sequence: CDR1 MNHNS, CDR2 SASEGT. Trimming removed 7 bases from V and 5 bases from J; junction bases left unmatched: 10. The CDR3 loop spans 15 amino acids. CDR3 sequence: CASTRGELINEKLFF. The CDR3 coding sequence is TGTGCCAGCACCAGGGGGGAGCTGATAAATGAAAAACTGTTTTTT.

This clone was detected a few times. The chain carries TRBV9 and TRBJ1-2; 11 bases are shared with TRBD1. The V segment lost 2 bases and the J segment 6 bases; nucleotides outside the gene matches: 9. Germline V gives CDR1 SGDLS, CDR2 YYNGEE. CDR3 length equals 16 residues. CDR3 nucleotides: TGTGCCAGCAGCGTTCTCGGACAGGGGGCAGTCGATGGCTACACCTTC. This sequence encodes CASSVLGQGAVDGYTF.

This clone has just a few counts. The rearrangement uses TRBV7-2 and TRBJ2-5; D not resolved. The CDR3 extends over 10 amino acids. V gave up 1 base and J gave up 7 bases, with 1 base separating them. Germline V gene data show CDR1 as SGHTA and CDR2 as FQGNSA. The CDR3 is CASSLGTQYF. The CDR3 DNA is TGTGCCAGCAGCTTAGGGACCCAGTACTTC.

The chain carries TRBV2 and TRBJ1-2, with D possibly matching TRBD1 (5 bases). With 2 bases removed from V and 6 bases from J, the gap between germline ends came to 10 bases. From germline, CDR1 is SNHLY and CDR2 FYNNEI. The CDR3 consists of 13 residues. The CDR3 here is CASSEQAGHGYTF. The CDR3 DNA reads TGTGCCAGCAGTGAACAAGCAGGGCATGGCTACACCTTC. The full variable domain, in which reference TRBV2 and TRBJ1-2 provide the parts outside the CDR3, is EPEVTQTPSHQVTQMGQEVILRCVPISNHLYFYWYRQILGQKVEFLVSFYNNEISEKSEIFDDQFSVERPDGSNFTLKIRSTKLEDSAMYFCASSEQAGHGYTFGSGTRLTVV.

J is TRBJ1-1 and V is TRBV19; D not resolved. V was clipped by 5 bases and J by 4 bases, with 11 bases between them. This CDR3 contains 13 residues. Germline V gene sequence: CDR1 LNHDA, CDR2 SQIVND (reference sequence). CDR3 in DNA: TGTGCCAGTAGTCAAACGTGGGGCACTGAAGCTTTCTTT. Protein: CASSQTWGTEAFF.

This sequence joins TRBV6-1 and TRBJ1-1, with D unresolved. Germline CDR1 reads MNHNS; CDR2 reads SASEGT. The CDR3 length is 11 residues. V was clipped by 5 bases and J by 7 bases, with 8 bases between them. The CDR3 loop reads CASSSVGEAFF. The CDR3 bases are TGTGCCAGCAGTTCGGTGGGTGAAGCTTTCTTT.

This clone was seen only a few times. The V call is TRBV11-2, the J call TRBJ1-1; D is unresolved. The germline V gene has CDR1 SGHAT and CDR2 FQNNGV. V was trimmed by 0 bases and J by 6 bases, leaving 14 bases between them. The CDR3 sequence is 15 residues long. The CDR3 is CASSLEAGLGAEAFF. As DNA, the CDR3 is TGTGCCAGCAGCTTAGAGGCGGGCCTGGGAGCTGAAGCTTTCTTT. Supplemented by reference TRBV11-2 and TRBJ1-1, the full variable domain reads EAGVAQSPRYKIIEKRQSVAFWCNPISGHATLYWYQQILGQGPKLLIQFQNNGVVDDSQLPKDRFSAERLKGVDSTLKIQPAKLEDSAVYLCASSLEAGLGAEAFFGQGTRLTVV.

V usage is TRBV19 and J usage is TRBJ1-5, with TRBD1 identical over 8 bases. The V gene end was trimmed by 5 bases and the J gene end by 5 bases; junction bases not matched to a gene: 11. CDR1 and CDR2 (germline): LNHDA, SQIVND (reference sequence). The CDR3 totals 16 residues. CDR3 in amino acids: CASSPGGRGFDQPQHF. The CDR3, as DNA: TGTGCCAGTAGTCCAGGGGGCAGGGGGTTCGATCAGCCCCAGCATTTT.

This clone was counted a few times. V is TRBV29-1 and J is TRBJ1-5; D may be TRBD1 (6 bases). CDR1 SQVTM and CDR2 ANQGSEA come from the germline V gene. There are 14 residues in the CDR3. Deletions cut 5 bases from V and 5 bases from J, with 16 bases between. CDR3 in amino acids: CSVRMDSGDQPQHF. CDR3 DNA: TGCAGCGTTCGTATGGACAGCGGGGATCAGCCCCAGCATTTT.

The CDR3 DNA sequence: TGTGCCAGCAGTCCCCCCGACAGGGGGCGCCGTGGCTACACCTTC. Residues: CASSPPDRGRRGYTF. The rearrangement links TRBV28 to TRBJ1-2; 10 positions agree with TRBD1. Germline V CDR1 and CDR2: MDHEN, SYDVKM. Germline trimming cut 5 bases from V and 7 bases from J; bases unmatched to any gene: 10. This CDR3 comprises 15 residues.

V is TRBV7-2 and J is TRBJ2-7, with a tentative D call TRBD2 (6 bases). The CDR3 is made up of 15 amino acids. The V gene lost 1 base and the J gene lost 2 bases, with 12 bases spanning the gap. Germline loops: CDR1 SGHTA, CDR2 FQGNSA. CDR3 coding DNA: TGTGCCAGCAGCTTAGAGCGGGTCCCTACCTACGAGCAGTACTTC. Translating gives CASSLERVPTYEQYF.

The V and J genes are TRBV28 and TRBJ2-1; 7 nucleotides align to TRBD1. The CDR3 runs to 15 residues. With 5 bases clipped from V and 5 bases from J, the junction kept 9 bases outside the gene matches. The germline V gene encodes CDR1 MDHEN and CDR2 SYDVKM. CDR3 in DNA: TGTGCCAGCAGTCTCGACAGGGAATGGGACAATGAGCAGTTCTTC. Its protein product is CASSLDREWDNEQFF.

The genes are TRBV5-1 and TRBJ1-4, with TRBD1 as a possible D gene (5 bases). The CDR3 loop spans 14 amino acids. V lost 2 bases to trimming and J lost 8 bases, with 13 bases between them. CDR1 SGHRS and CDR2 YFSETQ come from the germline V gene. The CDR3 nucleotides read TGCGCCAGCAGCTTCACAGAGGACATGGAAAAACTGTTTTTT. It specifies CASSFTEDMEKLFF.

This rearrangement joins TRBV25-1 to TRBJ2-5; TRBD1 aligns across 10 bases. The germline CDR1 and CDR2 sequences are MGHDK and SYGVNS. The length of the CDR3 is 15 residues. The V gene end was trimmed by 6 bases and the J gene end by 3 bases; junction bases not matched to a gene: 7. The CDR3: CASRLSGTGEETQYF. In DNA, the CDR3 is TGTGCCAGCAGACTCTCCGGGACAGGGGAAGAGACCCAGTACTTC.

Only a few counts were recorded for this clone. The V and J genes are TRBV5-1 and TRBJ1-1; TRBD1 matches at 10 bases. CDR1 and CDR2 from the germline V gene are SGHRS and YFSETQ. This CDR3 is built from 14 residues. J gave up 4 bases and V 4 bases, and 4 bases lay outside the gene matches. CDR3 sequence reads: CASSTGQGGTEAFF. In DNA, the CDR3 is TGCGCCAGCAGCACCGGACAGGGGGGCACTGAAGCTTTCTTT. The full variable domain, with the rest looked up from reference TRBV5-1 and TRBJ1-1, is KAGVTQTPRYLIKTRGQQVTLSCSPISGHRSVSWYQQTPGQGLQFLFEYFSETQRNKGNFPGRFSGRQFSNSRSEMNVSTLELGDSALYLCASSTGQGGTEAFFGQGTRLTVV.

V usage is TRBV18 and J usage is TRBJ1-1; D gene uncertain. This CDR3 region has 13 residues. V was pared by 2 bases and J by 5 bases, with 9 bases between. Germline V lookup: CDR1 KGHSH, CDR2 LQKENI. DNA of the CDR3: TGTGCCAGCTCACCAATCCTGGGGACTGAAGCTTTCTTT. Amino acid sequence: CASSPILGTEAFF.

The chain couples TRBV6-5 to TRBJ2-5, with D possibly TRBD1 on 6 matching bases. Germline lookup yields CDR1 MNHEY and CDR2 SVGAGI. The CDR3 length is 13 residues. V gave up 7 bases and J gave up 3 bases, with 12 bases separating them. This CDR3 reads CASKLTGEETQYF. CDR3 coding DNA: TGTGCCAGCAAATTGACAGGAGAAGAGACCCAGTACTTC.

The chain is built from TRBV28 and TRBJ2-3, with D unresolved. The CDR3 totals 16 residues. The V end was cut by 2 bases, the J end by 6 bases, with 18 bases between. CDR1 and CDR2 from the germline V gene are MDHEN and SYDVKM. The CDR3 is CASSLRSHSKRDTQYF. Written as DNA, the CDR3 is TGTGCCAGCAGTTTAAGGTCTCACTCAAAACGGGATACGCAGTATTTT.

This chain joins TRBV29-1 and TRBJ2-2, with no clear D. Germline values: CDR1 SQVTM, CDR2 ANQGSEA. CDR3 length equals 13 residues. V was shortened by 1 base and J by 7 bases, with 10 bases between the two germline ends. As DNA, the CDR3 is TGCAGCGTTGAAGGGACCCTTTACGGGGAGCTGTTTTTT. Translating it yields CSVEGTLYGELFF.

The J gene is TRBJ1-5, the V gene TRBV6-6; 9 bases are shared with TRBD1. The V gene's germline CDR1 is MNHNY and CDR2 SVGAGI (reference sequence). The J segment lost 7 bases and the V segment lost 10 bases, leaving 11 bases of the junction unmatched. There are 14 residues in the CDR3. CDR3 in DNA: TGTGCCATCACTAATTGGGACAGGGAACAGCCCCAGCATTTT. Translation: CAITNWDREQPQHF.

This chain connects TRBV6-1 to TRBJ1-5, with 8 bases matching TRBD1. V gave up 8 bases and J gave up 3 bases; unmatched junction bases: 6. The germline V gene has CDR1 MNHNS and CDR2 SASEGT. This CDR3 has 14 residues. Here the CDR3 reads CASGTGFYNQPQHF. DNA for the CDR3: TGTGCCAGCGGGACAGGATTCTACAATCAGCCCCAGCATTTT.

The chain links TRBV6-1 to TRBJ1-3; D gene uncertain. Germline-derived CDR1 and CDR2 are MNHNS and SASEGT. There are 13 residues in the CDR3. V was pared by 7 bases and J by 3 bases, with 10 bases between. The CDR3 loop is CASTREDGNTIYF. For the CDR3, the DNA is TGTGCCAGCACCCGGGAGGATGGAAACACCATATATTTT.

The genes are TRBV6-5 and TRBJ2-5; D call uncertain. The CDR3 loop spans 15 amino acids. From germline, CDR1 is MNHEY and CDR2 SVGAGI. V was cut by 2 bases and J by 0 bases, with 10 bases left in between. The CDR3 is CASSYGRSYQETQYF. The CDR3, as DNA: TGTGCCAGCAGTTACGGGCGCTCGTACCAAGAGACCCAGTACTTC.

This clone was counted a few times. This chain uses TRBV5-1 with TRBJ1-5; possible D gene TRBD1, 5 bases. V gave up 4 bases and J gave up 7 bases, with 18 bases separating them. Germline V gene sequence: CDR1 SGHRS, CDR2 YFSETQ. The CDR3 contains 15 residues. CDR3 sequence reads: CASSPNGAAGQPQHF. In nucleotides, the CDR3 is TGCGCCAGCAGCCCGAACGGGGCTGCAGGACAGCCCCAGCATTTT. The complete variable domain, with remaining parts taken from reference TRBV5-1 and TRBJ1-5, reads KAGVTQTPRYLIKTRGQQVTLSCSPISGHRSVSWYQQTPGQGLQFLFEYFSETQRNKGNFPGRFSGRQFSNSRSEMNVSTLELGDSALYLCASSPNGAAGQPQHFGDGTRLSIL.

This rearrangement joins TRBV7-2 to TRBJ2-3; no reliable D call. Germline-derived CDR1 and CDR2 are SGHTA and FQGNSA. V was clipped by 9 bases and J by 3 bases, with 7 bases between them. The CDR3 covers 11 residues. The CDR3 region has the DNA TGTGCCAGTACGCGGACAGATACGCAGTATTTT. It is translated as CASTRTDTQYF.

This clone was recorded at least ten times. The rearrangement links TRBV7-6 to TRBJ1-3; 9 nucleotides align to TRBD1. In germline, CDR1 is SGHVS, CDR2 FNYEAQ. After removal of 3 bases from V and 4 bases from J, the junction contained 16 bases not matched to a gene. CDR3 size: 19 residues. The CDR3: CASSLVTGGSPSRGNTIYF. CDR3 nucleotides: TGTGCCAGCAGCTTGGTAACAGGGGGCTCCCCTTCGCGAGGAAACACCATATATTTT.

The V call is TRBV7-2, the J call TRBJ1-2; D is undetermined. Per the germline V gene, CDR1 is SGHTA and CDR2 is FQGNSA. V lost 5 bases, J lost 5 bases, and 12 bases lay in between. This CDR3 is 13 amino acids long. Here the CDR3 DNA reads TGTGCCAGCAGCCCTATGGGAATATATGGCTACACCTTC. This gives the protein CASSPMGIYGYTF. Complete variable domain (other parts from reference TRBV7-2 and TRBJ1-2): GAGVSQSPSNKVTEKGKDVELRCDPISGHTALYWYRQSLGQGLEFLIYFQGNSAPDKSGLPSDRFSAERTGGSVSTLTIQRTQQEDSAVYLCASSPMGIYGYTFGSGTRLTVV.